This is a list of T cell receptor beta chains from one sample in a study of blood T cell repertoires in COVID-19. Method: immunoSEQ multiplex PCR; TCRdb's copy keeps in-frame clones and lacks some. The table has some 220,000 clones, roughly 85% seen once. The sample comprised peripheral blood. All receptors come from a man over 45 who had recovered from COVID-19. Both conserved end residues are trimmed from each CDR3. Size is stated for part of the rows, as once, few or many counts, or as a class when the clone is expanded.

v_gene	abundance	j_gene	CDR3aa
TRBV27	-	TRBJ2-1	ASSLRARASYNEQF
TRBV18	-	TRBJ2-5	ASSRTDQETQY
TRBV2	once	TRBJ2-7	ASSSGTGSHEQY
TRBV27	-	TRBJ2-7	ASSLRQGVHEQY
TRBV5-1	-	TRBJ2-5	ASSFVEETQY
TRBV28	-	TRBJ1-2	ASNRNHGAHYGYT
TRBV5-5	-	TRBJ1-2	ASSPGQPYGYT
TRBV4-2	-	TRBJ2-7	ASSKESGFRYEQY
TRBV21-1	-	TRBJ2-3	ASRQQEGDTQY
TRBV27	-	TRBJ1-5	ASSLGGSNQPQH
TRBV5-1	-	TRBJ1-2	ASSSTGVKNYGYT
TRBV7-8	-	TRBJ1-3	ASRGTAFSSGNTIY
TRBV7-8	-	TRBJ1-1	ASSVIAGNTEAF
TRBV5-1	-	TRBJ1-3	ASSSGTGLFGNTIY